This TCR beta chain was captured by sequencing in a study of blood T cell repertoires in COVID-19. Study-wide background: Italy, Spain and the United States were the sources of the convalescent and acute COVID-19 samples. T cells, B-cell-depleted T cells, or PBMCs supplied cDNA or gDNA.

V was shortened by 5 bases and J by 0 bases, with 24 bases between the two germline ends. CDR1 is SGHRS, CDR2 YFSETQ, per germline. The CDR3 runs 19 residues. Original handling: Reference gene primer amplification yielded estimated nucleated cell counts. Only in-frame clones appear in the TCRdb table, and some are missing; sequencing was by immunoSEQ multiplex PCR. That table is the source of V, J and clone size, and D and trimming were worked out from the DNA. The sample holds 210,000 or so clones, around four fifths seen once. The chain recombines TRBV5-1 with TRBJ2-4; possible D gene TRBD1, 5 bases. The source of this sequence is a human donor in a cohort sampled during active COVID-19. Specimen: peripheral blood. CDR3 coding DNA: TGCGCCAGCAGTCTAGGGGTTTTCAGCTTTGCCGTAGCCAAAAACATTCAGTACTTC. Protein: CASSLGVFSFAVAKNIQYF.